This T cell receptor beta chain appears in the sequencing data of a study of blood T cell repertoires in COVID-19. Germline loops: CDR1 SGHTA, CDR2 FQGNSA. Trimming removed 3 bases at V and 7 bases at J, with 13 bases between. The CDR3 extends over 14 amino acids. This clone was found a few times. In the authors' workflow: Reference gene primer amplification in the assay estimated nucleated cell counts. Libraries were prepared by immunoSEQ multiplex PCR; TCRdb keeps only in-frame clonotypes and omits some of them. V and J calls and clone size follow that table, whereas D and trimming were derived from the DNA. Among 200,000 or so clones, over 80% were seen once, and the ten largest hold 0.85% to 0.95%. During active infection, Seattle patients enrolled and were then monitored through disease.

Sequenced sample: peripheral blood. The J gene is TRBJ1-5, the V gene TRBV7-2, with D possibly matching TRBD1 (6 bases). This receptor was identified in a man aged 55 to 70 with COVID-19, enrolled during active disease. The CDR3: CASSLRAGEQPQHF. The CDR3 DNA sequence: TGTGCCAGCAGCTTGCGGGCAGGGGAACAGCCCCAGCATTTT.